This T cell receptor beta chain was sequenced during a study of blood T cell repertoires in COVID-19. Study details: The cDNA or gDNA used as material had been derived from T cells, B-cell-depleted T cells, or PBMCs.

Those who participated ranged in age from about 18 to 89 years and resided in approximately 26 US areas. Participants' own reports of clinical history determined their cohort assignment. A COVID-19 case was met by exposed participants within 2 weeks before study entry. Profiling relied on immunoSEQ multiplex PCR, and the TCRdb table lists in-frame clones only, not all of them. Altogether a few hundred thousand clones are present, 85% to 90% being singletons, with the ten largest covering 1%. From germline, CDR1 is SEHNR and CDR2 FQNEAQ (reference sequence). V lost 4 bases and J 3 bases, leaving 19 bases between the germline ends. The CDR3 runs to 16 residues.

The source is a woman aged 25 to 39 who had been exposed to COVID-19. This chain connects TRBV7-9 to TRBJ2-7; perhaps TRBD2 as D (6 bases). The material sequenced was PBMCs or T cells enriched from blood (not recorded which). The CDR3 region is CASSWGRDSALYEQYF. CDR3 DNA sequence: TGTGCCAGCAGCTGGGGCCGGGACTCCGCCCTCTACGAGCAGTACTTC.